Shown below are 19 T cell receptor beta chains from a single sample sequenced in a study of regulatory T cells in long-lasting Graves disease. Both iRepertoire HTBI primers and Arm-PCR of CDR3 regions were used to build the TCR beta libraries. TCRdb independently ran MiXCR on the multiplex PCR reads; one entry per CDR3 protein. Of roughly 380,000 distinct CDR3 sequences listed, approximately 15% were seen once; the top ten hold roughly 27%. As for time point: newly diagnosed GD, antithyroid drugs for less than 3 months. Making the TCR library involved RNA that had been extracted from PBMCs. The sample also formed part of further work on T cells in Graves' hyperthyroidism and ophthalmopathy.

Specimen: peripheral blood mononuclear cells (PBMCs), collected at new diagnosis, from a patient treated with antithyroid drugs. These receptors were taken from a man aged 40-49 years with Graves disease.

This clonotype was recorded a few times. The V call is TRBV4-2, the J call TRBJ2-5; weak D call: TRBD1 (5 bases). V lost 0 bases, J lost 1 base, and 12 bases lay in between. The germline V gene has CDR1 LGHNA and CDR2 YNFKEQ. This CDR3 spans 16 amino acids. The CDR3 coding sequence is TGTGCCAGCAGCCAAGAGGGCAGGGTCCCCCAAGAGACCCAGTACTTC. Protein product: CASSQEGRVPQETQYF.

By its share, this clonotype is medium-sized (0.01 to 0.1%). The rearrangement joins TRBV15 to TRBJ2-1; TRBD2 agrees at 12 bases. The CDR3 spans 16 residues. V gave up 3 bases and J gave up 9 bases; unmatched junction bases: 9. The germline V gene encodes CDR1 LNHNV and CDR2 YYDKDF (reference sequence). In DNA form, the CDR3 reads TGTGCCACCAGCAGCGACCTAGCGGGGGGGCCTCGTGAGCAGTTCTTC. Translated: CATSSDLAGGPREQFF.

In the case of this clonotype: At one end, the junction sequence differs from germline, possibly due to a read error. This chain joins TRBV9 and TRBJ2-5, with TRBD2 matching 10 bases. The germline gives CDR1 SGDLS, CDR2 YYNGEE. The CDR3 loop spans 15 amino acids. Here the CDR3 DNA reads TGTGCCGGCAGCGCCAGCGGGGGGGGGGGCGAGACCCAGTACTTC. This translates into CAGSASGGGGETQYF.

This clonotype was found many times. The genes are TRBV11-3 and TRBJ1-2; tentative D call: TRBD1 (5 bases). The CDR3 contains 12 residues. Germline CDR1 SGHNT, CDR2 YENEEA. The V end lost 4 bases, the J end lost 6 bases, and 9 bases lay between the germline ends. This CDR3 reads CASSSGVDGYTF. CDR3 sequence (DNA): TGTGCCAGCAGCTCGGGGGTTGATGGCTACACCTTC.

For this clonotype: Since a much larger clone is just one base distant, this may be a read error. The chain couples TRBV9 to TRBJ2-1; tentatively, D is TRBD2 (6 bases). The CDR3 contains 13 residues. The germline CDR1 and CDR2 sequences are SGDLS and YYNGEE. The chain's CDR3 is CASSVEEGREQLF. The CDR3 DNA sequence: TGTGCCAGCAGCGTAGAGGAGGGACGGGAGCAGCTCTTC. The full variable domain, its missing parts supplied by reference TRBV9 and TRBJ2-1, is DSGVTQTPKHLITATGQRVTLRCSPRSGDLSVYWYQQSLDQGLQFLIQYYNGEERAKGNILERFSAQQFPDLHSELNLSSLELGDSALYFCASSVEEGREQLFGPGTRLTVL.

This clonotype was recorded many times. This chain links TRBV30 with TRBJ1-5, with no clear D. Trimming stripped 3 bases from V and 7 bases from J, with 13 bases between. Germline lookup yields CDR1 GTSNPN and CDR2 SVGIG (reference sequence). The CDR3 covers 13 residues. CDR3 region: CAWSKGWRQPQHF. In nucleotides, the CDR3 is TGTGCCTGGAGCAAGGGCTGGCGCCAGCCCCAGCATTTT.

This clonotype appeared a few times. The CDR3 loop is CSARDHQISNQPQHF. CDR3 sequence (DNA): TGCAGTGCTAGAGATCACCAGATTAGCAATCAGCCCCAGCATTTT. The chain recombines TRBV20-1 with TRBJ1-5; no firm D call. Germline V lookup: CDR1 DFQATT, CDR2 SNEGSKA (reference sequence). The length of the CDR3 is 15 residues. V lost 0 bases and J lost 0, with 9 bases in between.

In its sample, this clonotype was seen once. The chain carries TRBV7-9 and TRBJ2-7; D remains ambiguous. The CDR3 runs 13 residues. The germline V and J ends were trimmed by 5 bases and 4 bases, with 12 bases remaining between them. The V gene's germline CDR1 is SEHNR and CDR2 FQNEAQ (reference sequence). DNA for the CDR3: TGTGCCAGCAGCATAGATAGCCCTTACGAGCAGTACTTC. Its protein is CASSIDSPYEQYF.

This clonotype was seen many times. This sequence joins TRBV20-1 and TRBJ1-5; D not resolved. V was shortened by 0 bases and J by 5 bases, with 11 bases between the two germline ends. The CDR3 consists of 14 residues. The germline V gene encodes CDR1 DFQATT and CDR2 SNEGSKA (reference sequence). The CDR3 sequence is CSARDPAVDQPQHF. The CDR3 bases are TGCAGTGCTAGAGATCCGGCCGTCGATCAGCCCCAGCATTTT.

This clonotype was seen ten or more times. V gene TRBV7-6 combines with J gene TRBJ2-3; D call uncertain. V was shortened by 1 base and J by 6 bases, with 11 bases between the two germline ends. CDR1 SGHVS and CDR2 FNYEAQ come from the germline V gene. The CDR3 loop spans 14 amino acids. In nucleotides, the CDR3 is TGTGCCAGCAGCTTAGGTCAGCGACTCGATACGCAGTATTTT. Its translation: CASSLGQRLDTQYF. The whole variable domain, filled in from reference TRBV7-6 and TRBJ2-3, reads GAGVSQSPRYKVTKRGQDVALRCDPISGHVSLYWYRQALGQGPEFLTYFNYEAQQDKSGLPNDRFSAERPEGSISTLTIQRTEQRDSAMYRCASSLGQRLDTQYFGPGTRLTVL.

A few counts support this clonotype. This chain's CDR3 is CASSPQGAQTEAFF. The CDR3 DNA reads as TGTGCCAGCAGCCCACAGGGGGCGCAGACTGAAGCTTTCTTT. The chain carries TRBV7-6 and TRBJ1-1, with TRBD1 identical over 9 bases. With 5 bases clipped from V and 5 bases from J, the junction kept 6 bases outside the gene matches. The CDR3 extends over 14 amino acids. Germline V gene lookup returns CDR1 SGHVS and CDR2 FNYEAQ.

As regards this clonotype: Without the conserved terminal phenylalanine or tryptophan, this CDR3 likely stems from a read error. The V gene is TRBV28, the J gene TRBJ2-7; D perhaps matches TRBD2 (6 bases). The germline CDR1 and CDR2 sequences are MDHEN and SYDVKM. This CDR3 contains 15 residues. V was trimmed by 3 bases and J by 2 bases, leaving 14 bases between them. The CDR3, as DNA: TGTGCCAGCAGTTTTCCTGGGACTCCCACCTACGAGCAGTACTCC. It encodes CASSFPGTPTYEQYS.

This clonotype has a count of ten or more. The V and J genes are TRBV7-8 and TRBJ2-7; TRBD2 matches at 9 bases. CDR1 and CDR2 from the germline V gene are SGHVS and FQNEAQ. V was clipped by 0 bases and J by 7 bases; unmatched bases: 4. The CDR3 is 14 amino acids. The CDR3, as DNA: TGTGCCAGCAGCTTAGCGCGGGGGGGCTGGGAGCAGTACTTC. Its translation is CASSLARGGWEQYF.

In nucleotides, the CDR3 is TGTGCCAGTATCCCGGGACAGGGGATCTACTATGGCTACACCTTC. This sequence encodes CASIPGQGIYYGYTF. V gene TRBV19 combines with J gene TRBJ1-2, with 10 bases fitting TRBD1. Germline lookup yields CDR1 LNHDA and CDR2 SQIVND (reference sequence). The trim removed 7 bases at V and 3 bases at J, leaving 8 bases unmatched. This CDR3 is 15 amino acids long.

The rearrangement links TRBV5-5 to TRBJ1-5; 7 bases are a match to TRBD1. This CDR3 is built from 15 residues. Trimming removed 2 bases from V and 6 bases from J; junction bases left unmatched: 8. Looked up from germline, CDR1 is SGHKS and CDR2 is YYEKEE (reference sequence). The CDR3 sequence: CASSLTTGSSQPQHF. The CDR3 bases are TGTGCCAGCAGCTTAACGACAGGGTCGAGTCAGCCCCAGCATTTT.

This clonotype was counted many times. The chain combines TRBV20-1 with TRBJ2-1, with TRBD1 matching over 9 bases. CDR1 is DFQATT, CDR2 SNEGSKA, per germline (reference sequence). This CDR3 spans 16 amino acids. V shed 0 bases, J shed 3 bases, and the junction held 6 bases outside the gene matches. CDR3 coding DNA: TGCAGTGCTAGAGAGTCCGGGACAGGGTTCTACAATGAGCAGTTCTTC. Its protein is CSARESGTGFYNEQFF.

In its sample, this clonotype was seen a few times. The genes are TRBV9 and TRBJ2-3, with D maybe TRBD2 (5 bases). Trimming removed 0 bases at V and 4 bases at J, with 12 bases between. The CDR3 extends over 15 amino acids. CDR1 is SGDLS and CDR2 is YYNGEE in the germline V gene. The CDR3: CASSVDPGMADTQYF. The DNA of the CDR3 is TGTGCCAGCAGCGTAGATCCGGGGATGGCAGATACGCAGTATTTT.

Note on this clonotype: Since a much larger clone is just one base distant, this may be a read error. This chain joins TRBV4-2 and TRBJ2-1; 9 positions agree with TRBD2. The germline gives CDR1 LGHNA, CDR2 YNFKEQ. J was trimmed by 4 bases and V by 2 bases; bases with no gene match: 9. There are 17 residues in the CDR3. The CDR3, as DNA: TGTGCCAGCAGCCAAAAAGTAGCGGGGGTGGTTTACAATGAGCAGTTCTTC. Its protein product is CASSQKVAGVVYNEQFF.

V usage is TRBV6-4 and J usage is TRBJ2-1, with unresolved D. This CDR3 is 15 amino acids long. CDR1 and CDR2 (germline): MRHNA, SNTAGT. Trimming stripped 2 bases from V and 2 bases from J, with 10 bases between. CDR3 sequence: CASSDKGQPYNEQFF. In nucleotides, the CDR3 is TGTGCCAGCAGTGACAAAGGGCAACCCTACAATGAGCAGTTCTTC.